This T cell receptor beta chain was sequenced for a study of cytomegalovirus exposure and HLA in healthy donors. Primers included in the PCR were 60 Vbeta and 13 Jbeta primers. Sequencing used immunoSEQ multiplex PCR; TCRdb keeps in-frame clones, though not all of them. This sample has roughly 90,000 clones, with roughly four fifths found just once. The CDR3 covers 16 residues. Looked up from germline, CDR1 is SGHNT and CDR2 is YYREEE (reference sequence). Unmatched junction bases numbered 10, after V lost 3 bases and J lost 7 bases. The receptor's source is a man between 25 and 39 years old in good health and CMV-seropositive. The J gene is TRBJ2-1, the V gene TRBV5-4; 10 bases match TRBD2. Specimen: PBMCs. Here the CDR3 reads CASSSPASGSSNEQFF. The CDR3, as DNA: TGTGCCAGCAGCTCCCCAGCTAGCGGGAGCTCTAATGAGCAGTTCTTC. The variable domain in full, completed from reference TRBV5-4 and TRBJ2-1, reads ETGVTQSPTHLIKTRGQQVTLRCSSQSGHNTVSWYQQALGQGPQFIFQYYREEENGRGNFPPRFSGLQFPNYSSELNVNALELDDSALYLCASSSPASGSSNEQFFGPGTRLTVL.